This entry lists 26 T cell receptor beta chains sequenced from one sample in a study of blood T cell repertoires in COVID-19. The method was immunoSEQ multiplex PCR; TCRdb's version includes in-frame clones alone and lacks a portion of them. The table lists around 300,000 clones, about nine tenths of them singletons. What was sequenced was PBMCs or T cells enriched from blood (not recorded which). These TCRs come from a woman between 35 and 50 years old who had recovered from COVID-19.

The genes are TRBV4-1 and TRBJ1-2, with 10 bases that match TRBD1. The CDR3 has 17 residues. J lost 5 bases, V lost 1 base, and 10 bases had no gene match. CDR1 is MGHRA, CDR2 YSYEKL, per germline. CDR3 residues: CASSQAIPGQGSYGYTF. CDR3 DNA: TGCGCCAGCAGCCAAGCGATTCCGGGACAGGGGTCATATGGCTACACCTTC.

This clone was recorded once. J is TRBJ2-5 and V is TRBV7-2, with 12 positions matching TRBD2. The CDR3 has 16 amino acids. The germline CDR1 and CDR2 sequences are SGHTA and FQGNSA. The V gene end was trimmed by 4 bases and the J gene end by 1 base; junction bases not matched to a gene: 4. The CDR3 DNA sequence: TGTGCCAGCAGCTACTGGACTAGCGGGGCCCAAGAGACCCAGTACTTC. Translated, it gives CASSYWTSGAQETQYF.

The V gene is TRBV2, the J gene TRBJ1-3, with a weak D call TRBD1 (5 bases). This CDR3 has 13 amino acids. The ends were cut back, 7 bases at V and 1 base at J, with 8 bases in the middle. The germline V gene has CDR1 SNHLY and CDR2 FYNNEI. Written as DNA, the CDR3 is TGTGCCAGCACAAGGGGATCTGGAAACACCATATATTTT. Its protein product is CASTRGSGNTIYF.

A word on this clone: Relative to the germline gene, one junction end is altered; a read error may explain this. The V gene is TRBV27, the J gene TRBJ1-6; D is undetermined. This CDR3 comprises 17 residues. The V gene's germline CDR1 is MNHEY and CDR2 SMNVEV (reference sequence). The chain's CDR3 is CAGSSLTLRSYNSPLHF. The CDR3 DNA follows: TGTGCCGGCAGTTCTCTAACTCTTCGCTCCTATAATTCACCCCTCCACTTT.

The chain recombines TRBV4-1 with TRBJ2-4; 7 bases align to TRBD1. V lost 2 bases to trimming and J lost 0 bases; unmatched junction nucleotides: 7. The CDR3 length is 17 residues. The germline V gene encodes CDR1 MGHRA and CDR2 YSYEKL. CDR3 DNA: TGCGCCAGCAGCCAACCGCGGACAGGAATAGCCAAAAACATTCAGTACTTC. Translated: CASSQPRTGIAKNIQYF.

The chain is built from TRBV5-5 and TRBJ2-7, with 11 bases fitting TRBD1. The CDR3 is 14 residues long. CDR1 SGHKS and CDR2 YYEKEE come from the germline V gene (reference sequence). V dropped 3 bases and J dropped 3; count of bases not matched to a gene: 2. CDR3 sequence reads: CASSSGTGGYEQYF. CDR3 DNA: TGTGCCAGCAGCTCCGGGACAGGGGGCTACGAGCAGTACTTC. Complete variable domain (other parts from reference TRBV5-5 and TRBJ2-7): DAGVTQSPTHLIKTRGQQVTLRCSPISGHKSVSWYQQVLGQGPQFIFQYYEKEERGRGNFPDRFSARQFPNYSSELNVNALLLGDSALYLCASSSGTGGYEQYFGPGTRLTVT.

The chain carries TRBV19 and TRBJ1-1; 8 positions match TRBD1. J was trimmed by 4 bases and V by 4 bases; bases with no gene match: 5. The V gene's germline CDR1 is LNHDA and CDR2 SQIVND (reference sequence). The CDR3 loop spans 14 amino acids. The CDR3 DNA sequence: TGTGCCAGTAGTACACAGGGGGAGGTCACTGAAGCTTTCTTT. This codes for CASSTQGEVTEAFF.

The chain joins TRBV9 to TRBJ1-2, with D maybe TRBD1 (5 bases). Germline V gene sequence: CDR1 SGDLS, CDR2 YYNGEE. The V gene lost 3 bases and the J gene lost 0 bases, with 9 bases spanning the gap. CDR3 size: 14 residues. The CDR3 DNA reads as TGTGCCAGCAGCGCGACAGCTTCTAACTATGGCTACACCTTC. It yields the protein CASSATASNYGYTF. Looking up the rest from reference TRBV9 and TRBJ1-2 gives the full variable domain: DSGVTQTPKHLITATGQRVTLRCSPRSGDLSVYWYQQSLDQGLQFLIQYYNGEERAKGNILERFSAQQFPDLHSELNLSSLELGDSALYFCASSATASNYGYTFGSGTRLTVV.

This clone showed up just once. The V and J genes are TRBV18 and TRBJ1-1, with TRBD1 matching 9 bases. There are 17 residues in the CDR3. Germline trimming cut 1 base from V and 1 base from J; bases unmatched to any gene: 7. CDR1 is KGHSH, CDR2 LQKENI, per germline. DNA of the CDR3: TGTGCCAGCTCACCACGAGGACCGGGACAGGGGAACACTGAAGCTTTCTTT. Protein sequence: CASSPRGPGQGNTEAFF.

This clone was counted a single time. This chain connects TRBV7-6 to TRBJ1-1; TRBD1 is a possible D gene (5 bases). The CDR3 sequence is 15 residues long. Trimming took 4 bases from V and 0 from J, leaving 12 bases between them. The germline V gene has CDR1 SGHVS and CDR2 FNYEAQ. The DNA for the CDR3 is TGTGCCAGCAGCTCGGGACTGCTGATGAACACTGAAGCTTTCTTT. Translation: CASSSGLLMNTEAFF.

The CDR3 sequence: CASSSGSYGYTF. The DNA for the CDR3 is TGTGCCAGCAGTTCCGGGTCCTATGGCTACACCTTC. The rearrangement uses TRBV6-5 and TRBJ1-2; no clear D gene. This CDR3 spans 12 amino acids. Germline loops: CDR1 MNHEY, CDR2 SVGAGI. V was trimmed by 4 bases and J by 4 bases, leaving 7 bases between them.

As to this clone: The sample has other DNA sequences that encode this CDR3 too. The rearrangement uses TRBV18 and TRBJ1-2; 8 nucleotides line up with TRBD1. CDR3 length equals 13 residues. The germline gives CDR1 KGHSH, CDR2 LQKENI. V was pared by 3 bases and J by 6 bases, with 3 bases of the junction left unmatched. The CDR3 coding sequence is TGTGCCAGCTCACCCGGACAGGGCGATGGCTACACCTTC. This sequence encodes CASSPGQGDGYTF.

This chain uses TRBV11-3 with TRBJ2-1; 8 bases are a match to TRBD2. After removal of 4 bases from V and 7 bases from J, the junction contained 9 bases not matched to a gene. CDR1 SGHNT and CDR2 YENEEA come from the germline V gene. The CDR3 spans 15 residues. The CDR3 coding sequence is TGTGCCAGCAGCTCCGGGGGGGCGCTCAGGAATGAGCAGTTCTTC. Its translation: CASSSGGALRNEQFF.

The table lists this clone with a few counts. J is TRBJ1-5 and V is TRBV5-6, with D uncertain. CDR3 length: 13 residues. CDR1 and CDR2 from the germline V gene are SGHDT and YYEEEE. V was trimmed by 4 bases and J by 1 base, leaving 6 bases between them. CDR3 region: CASSRRSNQPQHF. The CDR3 DNA sequence: TGTGCCAGCAGCCGGCGGAGCAATCAGCCCCAGCATTTT.

A remark on this clone: This sample includes further DNA sequences coding for the same CDR3. This rearrangement joins TRBV5-1 to TRBJ1-1, with 8 bases fitting TRBD1. Germline V gives CDR1 SGHRS, CDR2 YFSETQ. The CDR3 is 15 residues long. The V segment lost 2 bases and the J segment 4 bases; nucleotides outside the gene matches: 7. In nucleotides, the CDR3 is TGCGCCAGCAGCTTAGACGGACAGGGAGGCACTGAAGCTTTCTTT. Translating gives CASSLDGQGGTEAFF.

This clone occurred once. Other nucleotide sequences in the sample specify the same CDR3. This chain links TRBV18 with TRBJ1-2; 8 bases map to TRBD1. Germline values: CDR1 KGHSH, CDR2 LQKENI. Trimming removed 3 bases from V and 2 bases from J; junction bases left unmatched: 2. The CDR3 extends over 14 amino acids. The CDR3 here is CASSPQGANYGYTF. The CDR3 DNA sequence: TGTGCCAGCTCACCTCAGGGGGCCAACTATGGCTACACCTTC.

The genes are TRBV27 and TRBJ2-1; 12 bases match TRBD2. The CDR3 extends over 16 amino acids. V lost 6 bases, J lost 6 bases, and 9 bases stayed unmatched. CDR1 and CDR2 from the germline V gene are MNHEY and SMNVEV (reference sequence). CDR3 nucleotides: TGTGCCAGCAGAGCCCAGGGACTAGCGGGTACCAATGAGCAGTTCTTC. Residues: CASRAQGLAGTNEQFF.

V and J are TRBV11-3 and TRBJ1-1, with 7 nucleotides matching TRBD1. CDR3 length: 14 amino acids. Trimming cost V 1 base and J 6 bases; bases outside gene matches: 5. Germline lookup yields CDR1 SGHNT and CDR2 YENEEA. The CDR3 loop reads CASSLGGGHSEAFF. The CDR3 DNA follows: TGTGCCAGCAGCTTAGGAGGGGGCCATTCTGAAGCTTTCTTT.

The gene calls are TRBV5-1 and TRBJ2-1, with TRBD2 matching 10 bases. The CDR3 has 14 amino acids. V shed 3 bases, J shed 10 bases, and the junction held 7 bases outside the gene matches. Germline-derived CDR1 and CDR2 are SGHRS and YFSETQ. CDR3 sequence (DNA): TGCGCCAGCAGCTCAATGAGCGGGGGGGACGAGCAGTTCTTC. It translates to CASSSMSGGDEQFF.

This chain uses TRBV18 with TRBJ1-3; D unresolved. Trimming removed 0 bases from V and 0 bases from J, with 6 bases in between. In germline, CDR1 is KGHSH, CDR2 LQKENI. The CDR3 has 15 amino acids. The CDR3: CASSPPSHSGNTIYF. CDR3 sequence (DNA): TGTGCCAGCTCACCACCTTCACACTCTGGAAACACCATATATTTT.

The chain combines TRBV7-3 with TRBJ2-3, with D perhaps TRBD2 (6 bases). CDR3 length equals 16 residues. Germline loops: CDR1 SGHTA, CDR2 FQGTGA. V was cut by 2 bases and J by 6 bases, with 18 bases left in between. The CDR3 coding sequence is TGTGCCAGCAGCTTAGGGGCGGGACTCGGGCAGGATACGCAGTATTTT. Translated: CASSLGAGLGQDTQYF.

The rearrangement links TRBV7-9 to TRBJ1-1, with 10 nucleotides matching TRBD1. V was pared by 3 bases and J by 5 bases, with 9 bases of the junction left unmatched. The CDR3 consists of 16 residues. Germline CDR1 and CDR2: SEHNR and FQNEAQ (reference sequence). In DNA form, the CDR3 reads TGTGCCAGCAGCTTTGGGGACAGGGGTAGGAAAACTGAAGCTTTCTTT. Protein product: CASSFGDRGRKTEAFF.

This chain uses TRBV5-1 with TRBJ2-5; 7 nucleotides line up with TRBD2. The CDR3 contains 16 residues. With V trimmed by 4 bases and J by 3 bases, 12 bases remained unmatched. CDR1 SGHRS and CDR2 YFSETQ come from the germline V gene. Here the CDR3 reads CASSLGGRDGEETQYF. CDR3 bases: TGCGCCAGCAGCCTGGGAGGGCGCGACGGTGAAGAGACCCAGTACTTC. The full variable domain, completed using reference TRBV5-1 and TRBJ2-5, is KAGVTQTPRYLIKTRGQQVTLSCSPISGHRSVSWYQQTPGQGLQFLFEYFSETQRNKGNFPGRFSGRQFSNSRSEMNVSTLELGDSALYLCASSLGGRDGEETQYFGPGTRLLVL.

A few counts support this clone. CDR3 coding DNA: TGTGCCAGCAGTGAGCAGAAGAACACTGAAGCTTTCTTT. This gives the protein CASSEQKNTEAFF. This chain joins TRBV2 and TRBJ1-1, with D hard to call. Trimming stripped 3 bases from V and 1 base from J, with 6 bases between. Germline CDR1 reads SNHLY; CDR2 reads FYNNEI. The CDR3 extends over 13 amino acids.

This clone has a single count. The rearrangement joins TRBV4-1 to TRBJ2-4, with 8 bases matching TRBD1. V dropped 0 bases and J dropped 6; count of bases not matched to a gene: 7. This CDR3 region has 16 residues. Germline CDR1 is MGHRA and CDR2 is YSYEKL. The CDR3 is CASSQETGAVRNIQYF. CDR3 bases: TGCGCCAGCAGCCAAGAGACAGGGGCGGTAAGAAACATTCAGTACTTC.

This clone appeared a single time. The chain combines TRBV18 with TRBJ1-2; 7 bases fit TRBD1. Germline lookup yields CDR1 KGHSH and CDR2 LQKENI. V shed 3 bases, J shed 12 bases, and the junction held 13 bases outside the gene matches. The length of the CDR3 is 14 residues. CDR3 amino acids: CASSPGTASSPHTF. CDR3 nucleotide sequence: TGTGCCAGCTCACCCGGGACAGCCTCCTCCCCTCACACCTTC.